This TCR beta chain originates from a study of synovial regulatory T cells in juvenile arthritis. Study-wide points: Blood Treg cells that were inflammation-associated showed lower TCR diversity than other blood Treg cells.

CDR3 length: 15 residues. The DNA is not on file. Germline CDR1 and CDR2: ENHRY and SYGVKD. Clones were read by immunoSEQ multiplex PCR, and TCRdb kept only the in-frame ones, dropping some. Its table records around 900 clones. This clone is deemed large (0.1 to 1%) by its frequency. The antigen is not known. The receptor was isolated from a donor under 30 with juvenile idiopathic arthritis. The sequenced sample was Treg cells from blood. Specified subset: HLA-DR+ inflammation-associated blood Treg cells. The chain employs TRBV10-3 and TRBJ2-3. This CDR3 reads CAISWTSKGTDTQYF.